Listed below are T cell receptor beta chains from one sample, sequenced in a study of T cells in Graves' hyperthyroidism and ophthalmopathy. TCRdb recomputed calls from the multiplex PCR reads with MiXCR, one row per CDR3 protein. The table has around 620,000 distinct CDR3 sequences, roughly 16% seen once. What was sequenced was blood. The source is a woman aged 30 to 39 with Graves' hyperthyroidism. The CDR3 runs from the conserved cysteine through the conserved F or W. Fields, in order: D gene, clone size, V gene, J gene, CDR3 DNA, CDR3 protein. A D gene is named only where the DNA matches it firmly. The listing skips clone size in some rows; elsewhere it reads once, few, many or a size class.

d_gene: NA
abundance: few
v_gene: TRBV28
j_gene: TRBJ2-1
CDR3nt: TGTGCCAGCAGGGTTGCTGGTGAGCAGTTCTTC
CDR3aa: CASRVAGEQFF

d_gene: NA
abundance: many
v_gene: TRBV7-3
j_gene: TRBJ2-2
CDR3nt: TGTGCCAGCAGCTTAGGTGGTGGGGGATTCGGGTCCGGGGAGCTGTTTTTT
CDR3aa: CASSLGGGGFGSGELFF

d_gene: NA
abundance: few
v_gene: TRBV7-9
j_gene: TRBJ2-7
CDR3nt: TGTGCCAGCAGCTTAGCGGCTACACCGTCCTACGAGCAGTACTTC
CDR3aa: CASSLAATPSYEQYF

d_gene: TRBD2
abundance: many
v_gene: TRBV3-1
j_gene: TRBJ2-3
CDR3nt: TGTGCCAGCAGCCCCGCGGGGGACGCCCTCGATACGCAGTATTTT
CDR3aa: CASSPAGDALDTQYF

d_gene: NA
abundance: few
v_gene: TRBV2
j_gene: TRBJ1-1
CDR3nt: TGTGCCAGCAGTCCTCGGGGGGGACTCAACACTGAAGCTTTCTTT
CDR3aa: CASSPRGGLNTEAFF

d_gene: NA
abundance: many
v_gene: TRBV7-3
j_gene: TRBJ2-1
CDR3nt: TGTGCCAGCAGCACGGACTCGTACAATGAGCAGTTCTTC
CDR3aa: CASSTDSYNEQFF

d_gene: TRBD1
abundance: many
v_gene: TRBV6-2/TRBV6-3
j_gene: TRBJ2-3
CDR3nt: TGTGCCAGCTCCGGGACAGGGCACACAGATACGCAGTATTTT
CDR3aa: CASSGTGHTDTQYF

d_gene: TRBD2
abundance: many
v_gene: TRBV20-1
j_gene: TRBJ2-1
CDR3nt: TGCAGTGCAAGGGAGGGAGGTCTGGGAGAGTTCTTC
CDR3aa: CSAREGGLGEFF

d_gene: TRBD1
abundance: NA
v_gene: TRBV27
j_gene: TRBJ1-2
CDR3nt: TGTGCCTGCGGGGGATCAGGGGGATATGGCTACACCTTC
CDR3aa: CACGGSGGYGYTF

d_gene: NA
abundance: NA
v_gene: TRBV30
j_gene: TRBJ1-2
CDR3nt: TGTGCCTGGAGTGTCAATGTAGGGGGAGGCTACACCTTC
CDR3aa: CAWSVNVGGGYTF

d_gene: TRBD2
abundance: NA
v_gene: TRBV7-2
j_gene: TRBJ2-1
CDR3nt: TGTGCCAGCAGCTCCTCGACTAGCGGGAGGGCCGGGGATGAGCAGTTCTTC
CDR3aa: CASSSSTSGRAGDEQFF

d_gene: NA
abundance: NA
v_gene: TRBV11-3
j_gene: TRBJ2-1
CDR3nt: TGTGCCAGCATGGAAGGAGGGCGCCCAAGGGGTGAGCAGTTCTTC
CDR3aa: CASMEGGRPRGEQFF

d_gene: NA
abundance: few
v_gene: TRBV29-1
j_gene: TRBJ1-1
CDR3nt: TGCAGCGCCACAGGGACGGGCACTGAAGCTTTCTTT
CDR3aa: CSATGTGTEAFF

d_gene: TRBD1
abundance: many
v_gene: TRBV7-9
j_gene: TRBJ2-7
CDR3nt: TGTGCCAGCAGCTTTTACAGGGGCCCCTACGAGCAGTACTTC
CDR3aa: CASSFYRGPYEQYF

d_gene: NA
abundance: many
v_gene: TRBV7-2
j_gene: TRBJ1-5
CDR3nt: TGTGCCAGCAGCGCCCATAGCAATCAGCCCCAGCATTTT
CDR3aa: CASSAHSNQPQHF

d_gene: NA
abundance: NA
v_gene: TRBV6-5
j_gene: TRBJ1-2
CDR3nt: TGTGCCAGCAGCCCCGCCGGGGAAGGAGGCTACACCTTC
CDR3aa: CASSPAGEGGYTF

d_gene: NA
abundance: NA
v_gene: TRBV18
j_gene: TRBJ2-7
CDR3nt: TGTGCCAGCTCACCAAGGGAGACAGCCTCCTACGAGCAGTACTTC
CDR3aa: CASSPRETASYEQYF

d_gene: NA
abundance: many
v_gene: TRBV27
j_gene: TRBJ2-3
CDR3nt: TGTGCCAGCATTGAGAACCCGGAGGGGGGAGCCACAGATACGCAGTATTTT
CDR3aa: CASIENPEGGATDTQYF

d_gene: TRBD1
abundance: many
v_gene: TRBV5-1
j_gene: TRBJ2-3
CDR3nt: TGCGCCAGCAGCTCGGGACAGGCGCGCGGAGATACGCAGTATTTT
CDR3aa: CASSSGQARGDTQYF